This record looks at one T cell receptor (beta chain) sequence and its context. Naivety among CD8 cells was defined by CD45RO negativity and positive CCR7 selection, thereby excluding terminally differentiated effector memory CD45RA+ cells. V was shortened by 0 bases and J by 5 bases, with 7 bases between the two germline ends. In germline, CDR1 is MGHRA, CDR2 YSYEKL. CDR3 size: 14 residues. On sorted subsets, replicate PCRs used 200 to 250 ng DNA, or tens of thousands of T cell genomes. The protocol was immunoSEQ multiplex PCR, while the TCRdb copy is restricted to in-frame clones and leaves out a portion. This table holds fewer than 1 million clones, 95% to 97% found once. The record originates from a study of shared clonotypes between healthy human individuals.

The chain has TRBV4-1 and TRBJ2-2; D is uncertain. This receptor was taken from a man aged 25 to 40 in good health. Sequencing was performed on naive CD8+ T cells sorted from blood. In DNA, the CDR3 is TGCGCCAGCAGCCAAGAAAGGTGGACCGGGGAGCTGTTTTTT. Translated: CASSQERWTGELFF.